This T cell receptor beta chain came from a study of blood T cell dynamics during melanoma immunotherapy. Time point meaning: pre-treatment baseline. The CDR3 is made up of 12 amino acids. Trimming removed 10 bases at V and 3 bases at J, with 12 bases between. Germline CDR1 is MNHEY and CDR2 is SVGAGI. Sequencing used immunoSEQ multiplex PCR; TCRdb keeps in-frame clones, though not all of them. The table has tens of thousands of clones, around 85% seen once. Sample: blood, taken from a patient treated with checkpoint blockade. The clonotype comes from a human donor with melanoma. The gene calls are TRBV6-5 and TRBJ1-2, with no clear D. The CDR3 nucleotides are TGTGCCACTTCCCGTTCAGACTATGGCTACACCTTC. Its translation: CATSRSDYGYTF.